Given below is one T cell receptor beta chain in context. This sample is part of a study of blood T cell repertoires in COVID-19. Study at large: COVID-19 samples, acute and convalescent, were from the United States, Italy and Spain. PBMCs, B-cell-depleted T cells, or T cells were the source of the cDNA or gDNA that made up the material.

The CDR3 runs to 19 residues. Trimming at V came to 1 base and at J to 0 bases, leaving 10 bases not matched to a gene. The V gene's germline CDR1 is SGHRS and CDR2 YFSETQ. Original data processing: Amplification with reference gene primers provided the estimates of nucleated cell counts. Profiling relied on immunoSEQ multiplex PCR, and the TCRdb table lists in-frame clones only, not all of them. The V and J calls and the clone size are those of that table, but D and trimming were determined from the DNA. Of tens of thousands of clones in the sample, approximately 88% were seen once. The chain is built from TRBV5-1 and TRBJ2-6; 7 nucleotides agree with TRBD1. This TCR was sampled from a human donor in a cohort sampled during active COVID-19. Sequencing was performed on peripheral blood. The CDR3 spells CASSLFVGQVFSGANVLTF. Here the CDR3 DNA reads TGCGCCAGCAGCTTGTTCGTCGGACAGGTGTTCTCTGGGGCCAACGTCCTGACTTTC.